These T cell receptor beta chains were read from a single sample in a study of molecular identifiers for immune sequencing clone quantification. TCRdb re-derived calls from the PCR reads in MiXCR, one entry per CDR3 protein. The sample has around 480,000 distinct CDR3 sequences, under 30% seen once. Sequencing was performed on naive CD8+ T cells from blood, with Jurkat cell RNA spiked in. The receptors were gathered from a human donor in good health. Some libraries in this study had Jurkat cell RNA spiked in. Both conserved end residues are trimmed from each CDR3. Fields, in order: J gene, clone size, V gene, CDR3 protein. Clone size, where shown, is once, few, many, or a class for clones that have expanded.

TRBJ2-7 | few | TRBV7-2 | ASTRGGTFNEQY
TRBJ1-5 | few | TRBV28 | ASVYSYRLSDGGYQPQH
TRBJ2-7 | many | TRBV6-5 | ASSYSLGSEQY
TRBJ2-7 | few | TRBV11-2 | ASSDWTGAYEQY
TRBJ2-3 | few | TRBV19 | ASSPGTSGSKTDTQY
TRBJ1-5 | many | TRBV24-1 | ATSVSGDNQPQH
TRBJ2-3 | many | TRBV2 | ASSASPPGPGFAGVSDTQY
TRBJ2-7 | few | TRBV5-8 | ASSPPASGAYEQY
TRBJ1-1 | many | TRBV7-6 | ASGLQGAAEAF
TRBJ2-3 | few | TRBV4-3 | ASSQVWASGRRSAQY
TRBJ2-1 | . | TRBV7-9 | ASSGRERYEQF
TRBJ2-1 | few | TRBV6-1 | ASSEWADSYNEQF
TRBJ2-7 | many | TRBV28 | ASSLGVTYEQY
TRBJ2-3 | . | TRBV2 | ANSVGTDDTQY
TRBJ2-1 | few | TRBV10-3 | AIRSSSYNEQF
TRBJ2-4 | . | TRBV27 | ASSSILGGVNIQY
TRBJ2-1 | . | TRBV6-5 | ASSLAPTDNEQF
TRBJ2-5 | many | TRBV29-1 | SVWTEETQY
TRBJ2-5 | few | TRBV5-3 | ASSLEQDLRETQY
TRBJ2-5 | . | TRBV12-3/TRBV12-4 | ASSRTSGGETQY
TRBJ2-6 | . | TRBV9 | ASSVADRGVLSANVLT
TRBJ2-3 | many | TRBV5-1 | ASSLGTYTQY
TRBJ2-7 | . | TRBV30 | AWTLTEPGSYEQY
TRBJ2-7 | few | TRBV6-5 | ASSSETGAYEQY
TRBJ2-4 | few | TRBV9 | ASSATGGSAKNIQY
TRBJ1-1 | few | TRBV27 | ASSLIPAGSLTEAF
TRBJ1-1 | . | TRBV5-6 | ASRGVTTEAF
TRBJ1-1 | few | TRBV5-5 | ASSLAPGQGTEAF
TRBJ1-5 | many | TRBV6-1 | ASSEWWAASNQPQH
TRBJ2-7 | . | TRBV5-4 | ASSPDGLVYEQY